This T cell receptor beta chain was obtained from a study of blood T cells in healthy people across ages. Study-wide points: There was a strong correlation between TCR beta diversity and naive T cell percentage. Roughly linear declines in TCR beta diversity per million T cells occurred with age.

Note on this clonotype: The antigen is undetermined.

CDR1 and CDR2 from the germline V gene are MDHEN and SYDVKM. V was clipped by 6 bases and J by 2 bases, with 13 bases between them. This CDR3 region has 15 residues. The use of a sample-barcoded 5' primer and a J-beta primer mix characterized a second PCR of roughly 6 to 11 cycles. A template-switch adaptor containing 12 random nucleotides labeled each cDNA molecule. Via MiXCR, TCRdb re-called the 5' RACE reads, giving one row per CDR3 protein. The repertoire consists of 590,000 or so distinct CDR3 sequences, with about 30% occurring once and the leading ten covering approximately 14%. The receptor was derived from an elderly woman in good health. This chain links TRBV28 with TRBJ2-2; TRBD2 might be the D (6 bases). What was sequenced was blood. The CDR3 region has the DNA TGTGCCAGCAGCCGCCGGAGGGGAAACACCGGGGAGCTGTTTTTT. Translating it yields CASSRRRGNTGELFF.